This record covers a single T cell receptor beta chain. Germline CDR1 reads SGHVS; CDR2 reads FQNEAQ. V was shortened by 5 bases and J by 0 bases, with 19 bases between the two germline ends. This CDR3 is 17 amino acids long. The sample comes from a study of blood T cell repertoires in COVID-19. Study in general: Samples of COVID-19 (acute and convalescent) were obtained from the United States, Italy and Spain. Sample material is recorded as cDNA or gDNA derived from T cells, B-cell-depleted T cells, or PBMCs.

As processed by the authors: Cell counts per sample came from amplifying reference gene primers. The protocol was immunoSEQ multiplex PCR, while the TCRdb copy is restricted to in-frame clones and leaves out a portion. V, J and clone size were drawn from that table, and D and trimming were deduced from the DNA. The sample has about 50,000 clones, 65% to 85% seen once. Input material: peripheral blood. This sequence originates from a woman older than 75 with acute or convalescent COVID-19. V and J are TRBV7-8 and TRBJ1-1; D perhaps matches TRBD1 (6 bases). The CDR3, as DNA: TGTGCCAGCAGCCCCAGGGCAGGGGTGGCCATGAACACTGAAGCTTTCTTT. It encodes CASSPRAGVAMNTEAFF.